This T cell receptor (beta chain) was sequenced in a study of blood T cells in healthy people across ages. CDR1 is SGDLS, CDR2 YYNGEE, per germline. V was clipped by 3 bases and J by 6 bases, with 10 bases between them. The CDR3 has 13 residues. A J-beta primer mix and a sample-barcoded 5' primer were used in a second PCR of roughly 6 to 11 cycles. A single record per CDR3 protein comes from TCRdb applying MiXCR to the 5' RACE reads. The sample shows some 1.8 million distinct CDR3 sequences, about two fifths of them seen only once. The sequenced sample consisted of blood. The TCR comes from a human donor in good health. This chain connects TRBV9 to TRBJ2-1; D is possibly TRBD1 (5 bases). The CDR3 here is CASSAGHFNEQFF. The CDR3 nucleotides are TGTGCCAGCAGCGCCGGACATTTCAATGAGCAGTTCTTC.